The TCR beta chain described here comes from a study of blood T cell repertoires in COVID-19. The overall study: COVID-19 samples, acute and convalescent, were from the United States, Italy and Spain.

Per the authors' pipeline: Nucleated cell counts were estimated from reference gene primer amplification. The method was immunoSEQ multiplex PCR; TCRdb's version includes in-frame clones alone and lacks a portion of them. The V and J calls and clone size are taken from that table; D and trimming were inferred from the DNA. The sample carries fewer than 250,000 clones, 75% to 85% recorded once. The CDR3 consists of 16 residues. Trimming took 4 bases from V and 11 from J; bases not matched to a gene: 15. Germline CDR1 and CDR2: SGHDT and YYEEEE. The sequenced sample was peripheral blood. The chain couples TRBV5-6 to TRBJ1-1, with 12 bases fitting TRBD1. The TCR sequence derives from a woman in her forties or fifties with acute or convalescent COVID-19. In nucleotides, the CDR3 is TGTGCCAGCAGCGCCCTTTTTCCGGGACAGGGGGCTGTGGCTTTCTTT. Translated: CASSALFPGQGAVAFF.